Listed here are 8 T cell receptor beta chains from one sample, sequenced in a study of response to subunit inactivated influenza vaccine. TCRdb reanalysed the RT-PCR reads using MiXCR and keeps one entry per CDR3 protein. Of about 650,000 distinct CDR3 sequences listed, approximately 14% are singletons. The specimen was PBMCs from blood, collected approximately 15 days before vaccination. Source of these receptors: a man aged 50 to 60 who received an inactivated influenza vaccine.

There are a few counts of this clonotype. This chain uses TRBV15 with TRBJ2-3; a possible D gene is TRBD1 (7 bases). Germline values: CDR1 LNHNV, CDR2 YYDKDF (reference sequence). The CDR3 runs 15 residues. V was pared by 5 bases and J by 0 bases, with 12 bases between. Here the CDR3 reads CATSAGQPSTDTQYF. In nucleotides, the CDR3 is TGTGCCACCAGCGCGGGACAGCCCAGCACAGATACGCAGTATTTT.

A few counts support this clonotype. The chain recombines TRBV3-1 with TRBJ1-6, with 7 nucleotides matching TRBD1. This CDR3 has 14 residues. The ends lost 3 bases at V and 13 bases at J; junction bases unmatched: 9. Germline-derived CDR1 and CDR2 are LGHDT and YNNKEL (reference sequence). The CDR3 region is CASSHGTDIGPLHF. DNA of the CDR3: TGTGCCAGCAGCCACGGGACAGATATCGGCCCCCTCCACTTT.

This chain links TRBV20-1 with TRBJ2-1; TRBD2 agrees at 12 bases. CDR3 size: 19 residues. With 1 base clipped from V and 1 base from J, the junction kept 11 bases outside the gene matches. Per the germline V gene, CDR1 is DFQATT and CDR2 is SNEGSKA (reference sequence). As DNA, the CDR3 is TGCAGTGCTAGAGTCAGTGGACTAGCGGGACGTTCGTCCTACAATGAGCAGTTCTTC. Protein: CSARVSGLAGRSSYNEQFF.

This chain joins TRBV5-1 and TRBJ2-1; a possible D gene is TRBD2 (5 bases). Per germline, CDR1 SGHRS and CDR2 YFSETQ. The CDR3 is made up of 16 amino acids. The ends were cut back, 2 bases at V and 1 base at J, with 13 bases in the middle. This CDR3 reads CASSFALLASYNEQFF. As DNA, the CDR3 is TGCGCCAGCAGCTTCGCCCTGCTAGCTTCCTACAATGAGCAGTTCTTC.

This clonotype has at least ten counts. The chain uses TRBV10-3 and TRBJ2-5; TRBD2 aligns across 9 bases. Germline CDR1 and CDR2: ENHRY and SYGVKD. The V segment lost 6 bases and the J segment 5 bases; nucleotides outside the gene matches: 13. The CDR3 covers 16 residues. CDR3 nucleotides: TGTGCCATCAGACGTACGACTAGCGGACCCATGGAGACCCAGTACTTC. Translated: CAIRRTTSGPMETQYF.

The chain links TRBV13 to TRBJ2-6; tentatively, D is TRBD2 (5 bases). Germline V gives CDR1 PRHDT, CDR2 FYEKMQ (reference sequence). The ends were cut back, 7 bases at V and 4 bases at J, with 14 bases in the middle. The CDR3 totals 15 residues. The CDR3 DNA reads as TGTGCCAGCACCCTCGGGGTGTTAGGGGCCAACGTCCTGACTTTC. Its translation: CASTLGVLGANVLTF.

This clonotype was seen a handful of times. The chain couples TRBV6-5 to TRBJ1-2; D might be TRBD1 (6 bases). CDR3 length: 16 residues. The V gene lost 2 bases and the J gene lost 4 bases, with 17 bases spanning the gap. Germline CDR1 is MNHEY and CDR2 is SVGAGI. This CDR3 reads CASSYGELGATYGYTF. The DNA for the CDR3 is TGTGCCAGCAGTTACGGCGAATTGGGGGCTACCTATGGCTACACCTTC.

This clonotype was found a few times. This chain links TRBV5-1 with TRBJ2-5, with a possible D match to TRBD2 (6 bases). Per the germline V gene, CDR1 is SGHRS and CDR2 is YFSETQ. The CDR3 totals 14 residues. Between the trimmed V and J ends, which lost 3 bases and 3 bases, there was a span of 12 bases. In DNA form, the CDR3 reads TGCGCCAGCAGCTCCGGCCCGGGGGAAGAGACCCAGTACTTC. The encoded protein is CASSSGPGEETQYF.